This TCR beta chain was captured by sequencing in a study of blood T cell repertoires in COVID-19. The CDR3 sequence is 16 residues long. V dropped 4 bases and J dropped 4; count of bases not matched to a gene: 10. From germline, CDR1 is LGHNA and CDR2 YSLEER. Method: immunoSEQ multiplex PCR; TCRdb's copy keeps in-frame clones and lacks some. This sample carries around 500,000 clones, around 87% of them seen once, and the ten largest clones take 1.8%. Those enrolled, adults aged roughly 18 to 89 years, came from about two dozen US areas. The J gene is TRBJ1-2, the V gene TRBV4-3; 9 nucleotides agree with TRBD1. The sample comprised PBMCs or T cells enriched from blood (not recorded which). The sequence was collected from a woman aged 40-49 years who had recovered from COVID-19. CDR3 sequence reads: CASSPDSTGGIYGYTF. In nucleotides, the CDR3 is TGCGCCAGCAGCCCAGACTCGACAGGGGGTATCTATGGCTACACCTTC.